These 21 T cell receptor beta chains share one sample of origin, sequenced in a study of blood T cell repertoires in COVID-19. TCRdb's copy holds only in-frame clones and misses some; the assay was immunoSEQ multiplex PCR. The sample records hundreds of thousands of clones, around 84% being singletons. Sequences were obtained from peripheral blood. These receptors originate from a human donor in a cohort sampled during active COVID-19.

The chain carries TRBV29-1 and TRBJ1-6; TRBD1 matches at 10 bases. The CDR3 length is 14 residues. V shed 7 bases, J shed 10 bases, and the junction held 10 bases outside the gene matches. CDR1 is SQVTM, CDR2 ANQGSEA, per germline. CDR3 nucleotide sequence: TGCAGCGCTCGGGACAGGGGAGATGGGTCACCCCTCCACTTT. Its translation is CSARDRGDGSPLHF.

The rearrangement links TRBV2 to TRBJ1-1, with D perhaps matching TRBD1 (6 bases). The CDR3 length is 14 residues. The ends were cut back, 6 bases at V and 6 bases at J, with 17 bases in the middle. The V gene's germline CDR1 is SNHLY and CDR2 FYNNEI. CDR3: CASRPLSTGAEAFF. CDR3 DNA sequence: TGTGCCAGCAGACCCTTATCGACAGGCGCTGAAGCTTTCTTT.

This chain joins TRBV3-1 (or the pseudogene TRBV3-2) and TRBJ1-5; 11 bases map to TRBD1. The CDR3 loop spans 15 amino acids. Germline loops: CDR1 LGHDT, CDR2 YNNKEL (reference sequence). V was pared by 3 bases and J by 7 bases, with 5 bases of the junction left unmatched. CDR3 nucleotides: TGTGCCAGCAGCCAGGGGACAGGGGGATACCAGCCCCAGCATTTT. Translating it yields CASSQGTGGYQPQHF.

CDR3 amino acids: CATSSGSSYNEQFF. The CDR3 DNA reads TGTGCCACCAGCAGCGGGAGCTCCTACAATGAGCAGTTCTTC. The V call is TRBV15, the J call TRBJ2-1; D perhaps matches TRBD2 (6 bases). Trimming took off 3 bases at V and 0 bases at J, with 6 bases between the two ends. The CDR3 is made up of 14 amino acids. CDR1 and CDR2 from the germline V gene are LNHNV and YYDKDF (reference sequence).

Only a few counts were recorded for this clone. The chain is built from TRBV30 and TRBJ1-6; no definite D call. Germline CDR1 is GTSNPN and CDR2 is SVGIG (reference sequence). The V and J ends lost 4 bases and 5 bases respectively, with 9 bases between them. The CDR3 is made up of 13 amino acids. The CDR3 nucleotides are TGTGCCTGGACACGGGTAGATAATTCACCCCTCCACTTT. It is translated as CAWTRVDNSPLHF.

This chain links TRBV6-6 with TRBJ1-1; weak D call: TRBD1 (6 bases). With 7 bases removed from V and 2 bases from J, the gap between germline ends came to 11 bases. The CDR3 is made up of 13 amino acids. Germline V lookup: CDR1 MNHNY, CDR2 SVGAGI (reference sequence). The CDR3, as DNA: TGTGCCAGCAAGTCAGGGACAAACACTGAAGCTTTCTTT. It yields the protein CASKSGTNTEAFF.

The sample holds one count of this clone. The rearrangement joins TRBV5-1 to TRBJ2-7, with D perhaps TRBD1 (5 bases). This CDR3 region has 14 residues. V dropped 0 bases and J dropped 3 bases, with 10 bases sitting between them. Germline CDR1 is SGHRS and CDR2 is YFSETQ. DNA of the CDR3: TGCGCCAGCAGCTTGGGACAGATAGTCTACGAGCAGTACTTC. Translating it yields CASSLGQIVYEQYF.

V and J are TRBV28 and TRBJ1-1; D may be TRBD1 (5 bases). The V and J ends lost 8 bases and 0 bases respectively, with 19 bases between them. Looked up from germline, CDR1 is MDHEN and CDR2 is SYDVKM. CDR3 length: 16 residues. The CDR3 region has the DNA TGTGCCAGCCCCGGCTCTTTTGGGGGGTTGAACACTGAAGCTTTCTTT. Translation: CASPGSFGGLNTEAFF.

To note about this clone: The same CDR3 is also encoded by other DNA sequences in this sample. The gene calls are TRBV5-8 and TRBJ1-2, with D tentatively TRBD1 (6 bases). CDR3 length equals 15 residues. V dropped 3 bases and J dropped 11 bases, with 23 bases sitting between them. Germline V gene data show CDR1 as SGHTS and CDR2 as YDEGEE. The CDR3 nucleotides are TGTGCCAGCAGCTACTCTCGAACAGGGATCAGTGGTTACACCTTC. Translation: CASSYSRTGISGYTF.

This chain connects TRBV28 to TRBJ1-6; no clear D. V shed 9 bases and J shed 6 bases, with 21 bases lying between them. The CDR3 covers 16 residues. Germline CDR1 reads MDHEN; CDR2 reads SYDVKM. The DNA for the CDR3 is TGTGCCAGTAGCGAAGGGCGAGGCGGGATTAATTCACCCCTCCACTTT. Its protein product is CASSEGRGGINSPLHF.

CDR3 nucleotides: TGTGCCAGCAGCTTAGATCTAGGTGAGACAGGGGACGAGCAGTACTTC. Protein product: CASSLDLGETGDEQYF. V usage is TRBV7-9 and J usage is TRBJ2-7, with 8 nucleotides matching TRBD1. Germline V lookup: CDR1 SEHNR, CDR2 FQNEAQ (reference sequence). The CDR3 runs to 16 residues. J gave up 5 bases and V 1 base, and 10 bases lay outside the gene matches.

The chain uses TRBV28 and TRBJ1-4; 7 bases are shared with TRBD1. Germline values: CDR1 MDHEN, CDR2 SYDVKM. J was trimmed by 7 bases and V by 4 bases; bases with no gene match: 6. The CDR3 is 14 residues long. The CDR3 DNA sequence: TGTGCCAGCAGTTCCCCGACAGGGACTGAAAAACTGTTTTTT. It encodes CASSSPTGTEKLFF.

The rearrangement uses TRBV25-1 and TRBJ2-3, with D hard to call. This CDR3 is 12 amino acids long. The germline CDR1 and CDR2 sequences are MGHDK and SYGVNS. Trimming took 7 bases from V and 5 from J, leaving 10 bases between them. The DNA for the CDR3 is TGTGCCAGCATCCCACTCGGAGATACGCAGTATTTT. This encodes CASIPLGDTQYF.

The rearrangement links TRBV7-8 to TRBJ1-2; the D is unclear. Trimming stripped 0 bases from V and 1 base from J, with 12 bases between. The CDR3 extends over 16 amino acids. From germline, CDR1 is SGHVS and CDR2 FQNEAQ. The CDR3 sequence is CASSLARVGVNYGYTF. The CDR3 bases are TGTGCCAGCAGCTTAGCGAGGGTGGGCGTTAACTATGGCTACACCTTC. The full variable domain, rest sourced from reference TRBV7-8 and TRBJ1-2, is GAGVSQSPRYKVAKRGQDVALRCDPISGHVSLFWYQQALGQGPEFLTYFQNEAQLDKSGLPSDRFFAERPEGSVSTLKIQRTQQEDSAVYLCASSLARVGVNYGYTFGSGTRLTVV.

CDR3 protein: CASSTGTAGAYNEQFF. CDR3 DNA sequence: TGCGCCAGCAGCACGGGGACAGCCGGGGCGTACAATGAGCAGTTCTTC. The chain uses TRBV5-1 and TRBJ2-1, with 7 bases lining up with TRBD1. This CDR3 region has 16 residues. The ends lost 4 bases at V and 4 bases at J; junction bases unmatched: 11. Germline CDR1 and CDR2: SGHRS and YFSETQ.

V is TRBV27 and J is TRBJ2-2; a weak D match, TRBD1 (6 bases). CDR1 and CDR2 (germline): MNHEY, SMNVEV (reference sequence). The V and J ends lost 3 bases and 4 bases respectively, with 12 bases between them. This CDR3 has 15 amino acids. The CDR3 region has the DNA TGTGCCAGCAGTTTCCACAGGGCGTTCACCGGGGAGCTGTTTTTT. Amino acids: CASSFHRAFTGELFF.

This chain links TRBV4-2 with TRBJ1-2; TRBD1 is a possible D gene (5 bases). V lost 4 bases and J lost 8, with 23 bases in between. The CDR3 has 16 amino acids. Germline lookup yields CDR1 LGHNA and CDR2 YNFKEQ. CDR3 in amino acids: CASSLRVGGTLDGYTF. The CDR3 region has the DNA TGTGCCAGCAGCCTCCGTGTCGGGGGGACGTTAGACGGCTACACCTTC.

The chain has TRBV24-1 and TRBJ1-5; D call uncertain. The CDR3 sequence is 14 residues long. The V end was cut by 5 bases, the J end by 0 bases, with 7 bases between. From germline, CDR1 is KGHDR and CDR2 SFDVKD. CDR3 nucleotide sequence: TGTGCCACCAGTGGTCTATATAGCAATCAGCCCCAGCATTTT. Its translation is CATSGLYSNQPQHF.

As regards this clone: The sample carries other DNA sequences with the same CDR3. CDR3 region: CASSPGLAGVNEQFF. Written as DNA, the CDR3 is TGTGCCAGCAGTCCGGGACTAGCGGGAGTCAATGAGCAGTTCTTC. The chain employs TRBV6-5 and TRBJ2-1, with TRBD2 identical over 14 bases. This CDR3 comprises 15 residues. Germline V gene sequence: CDR1 MNHEY, CDR2 SVGAGI. After removal of 5 bases from V and 6 bases from J, the junction contained 3 bases not matched to a gene.

The J gene is TRBJ2-3, the V gene TRBV4-1, with D unclear. Germline loops: CDR1 MGHRA, CDR2 YSYEKL. This CDR3 spans 15 amino acids. V gave up 1 base and J gave up 2 bases, with 10 bases separating them. CDR3 sequence reads: CASSQGQENTDTQYF. The CDR3 bases are TGCGCCAGCAGCCAAGGCCAGGAAAACACAGATACGCAGTATTTT.

This clone was counted only a few times. The chain combines TRBV4-1 with TRBJ2-1; 11 nucleotides agree with TRBD2. Germline CDR1 MGHRA, CDR2 YSYEKL. CDR3 length: 17 residues. J lost 2 bases, V lost 1 base, and 4 bases had no gene match. CDR3 sequence (DNA): TGCGCCAGCAGCCAAGGGATGACTAGCGGGGCCTACAATGAGCAGTTCTTC. This gives the protein CASSQGMTSGAYNEQFF.